What follows is one T cell receptor beta chain and its context. These data come from a study of cytomegalovirus exposure and HLA in healthy donors. PCR primers comprised 60 Vbeta and 13 Jbeta primers. Only in-frame clones appear in the TCRdb table, and some are missing; sequencing was by immunoSEQ multiplex PCR. The sample lists some 240,000 clones, 92% occurring once. V lost 0 bases and J lost 6; bases outside the gene matches: 2. Looked up from germline, CDR1 is SGHRS and CDR2 is YFSETQ. The CDR3 totals 13 residues. The receptor's source is a girl aged 2 to 9 in good health and CMV-seronegative. The source material was PBMCs. The V and J genes are TRBV5-1 and TRBJ1-2; 7 bases match TRBD1. The CDR3 bases are TGCGCCAGCAGCTTGGACAGGGGCGATGGCTACACCTTC. This gives the protein CASSLDRGDGYTF.